Below, 30 T cell receptor beta chains from the same sample are listed, as sequenced in a study of blood T cell repertoires in COVID-19. TCRdb's table, derived via immunoSEQ multiplex PCR, lists solely in-frame clones and lacks some. Counted here are about 200,000 clones, around 84% occurring once; the ten biggest clones make up roughly 4.1%. Material for sequencing was peripheral blood. Receptors were obtained from a man aged 50-60 years with acute or convalescent COVID-19.

The CDR3 reads CASSRGLAGGPISSGELFF. CDR3 sequence (DNA): TGTGCCAGCAGCCGCGGACTAGCGGGGGGGCCCATTAGTTCAGGGGAGCTGTTTTTT. The chain uses TRBV7-8 and TRBJ2-2; 15 positions match TRBD2. The CDR3 runs to 19 residues. The germline gives CDR1 SGHVS, CDR2 FQNEAQ. The ends lost 5 bases at V and 8 bases at J; junction bases unmatched: 15. The full variable domain, its missing parts supplied by reference TRBV7-8 and TRBJ2-2, is GAGVSQSPRYKVAKRGQDVALRCDPISGHVSLFWYQQALGQGPEFLTYFQNEAQLDKSGLPSDRFFAERPEGSVSTLKIQRTQQEDSAVYLCASSRGLAGGPISSGELFFGEGSRLTVL.

A word on this clone: This sample also contains other DNA sequences that code for the same CDR3. This chain connects TRBV10-3 to TRBJ1-1; 8 bases agree with TRBD1. CDR3 length: 13 amino acids. The ends lost 6 bases at V and 2 bases at J; junction bases unmatched: 2. Germline CDR1 and CDR2: ENHRY and SYGVKD. DNA of the CDR3: TGTGCCATCAGAGGACAGGGTAACACTGAAGCTTTCTTT. This codes for CAIRGQGNTEAFF.

The chain uses TRBV5-8 and TRBJ2-3; maybe TRBD1 (5 bases). The CDR3 spans 15 residues. Germline CDR1 reads SGHTS; CDR2 reads YDEGEE. The V end lost 3 bases, the J end lost 6 bases, and 17 bases lay between the germline ends. In nucleotides, the CDR3 is TGTGCCAGCAGCTACACAGGTCTGCCAGGGGATACGCAGTATTTT. Amino acid sequence: CASSYTGLPGDTQYF.

J is TRBJ1-1 and V is TRBV23-1, with D possibly matching TRBD1 (6 bases). TRBV23-1 is an ORF; its function is uncertain. The length of the CDR3 is 15 residues. Trimming removed 4 bases at V and 0 bases at J, with 12 bases between. The DNA for the CDR3 is TGCGCCAGCAGTCTTTCTGGGACAATGAACACTGAAGCTTTCTTT. Translation: CASSLSGTMNTEAFF.

J is TRBJ1-4 and V is TRBV10-3; weak D call: TRBD1 (6 bases). V was cut by 7 bases and J by 3 bases, with 9 bases left in between. The CDR3 length is 13 residues. The germline gives CDR1 ENHRY, CDR2 SYGVKD. In DNA, the CDR3 is TGTGCCATCAAGGGGGTTCCTAATGAAAAACTGTTTTTT. This encodes CAIKGVPNEKLFF.

The rearrangement joins TRBV3-1 (or the pseudogene TRBV3-2) to TRBJ2-1; D ambiguous. The CDR3 runs to 14 residues. V lost 1 base, J lost 10 bases, and 14 bases lay in between. The V gene's germline CDR1 is LGHDT and CDR2 YNNKEL (reference sequence). The CDR3 region is CASSQADRDSEQFF. For the CDR3, the DNA is TGTGCCAGCAGCCAAGCGGATCGAGACTCCGAGCAGTTCTTC.

V is TRBV5-4 and J is TRBJ2-3; weak D call: TRBD1 (6 bases). With 0 bases removed from V and 0 bases from J, the gap between germline ends came to 11 bases. Germline-derived CDR1 and CDR2 are SGHNT and YYREEE (reference sequence). This CDR3 has 16 amino acids. The CDR3 loop reads CASSLGGQMSTDTQYF. Written as DNA, the CDR3 is TGTGCCAGCAGCTTGGGCGGACAGATGAGCACAGATACGCAGTATTTT.

The V and J genes are TRBV6-5 and TRBJ1-6; the match to TRBD1 covers 9 bases. V lost 3 bases, J lost 4 bases, and 1 base stayed unmatched. CDR1 is MNHEY, CDR2 SVGAGI, per germline. This CDR3 is 15 amino acids long. CDR3 in amino acids: CASSYGQGYNSPLHF. The CDR3 DNA reads as TGTGCCAGCAGTTATGGACAGGGGTATAATTCACCCCTCCACTTT.

This clone has a handful of counts. V usage is TRBV6-5 and J usage is TRBJ1-2; D is possibly TRBD1 (5 bases). Germline V gives CDR1 MNHEY, CDR2 SVGAGI. The CDR3 runs to 14 residues. V lost 6 bases, J lost 5 bases, and 16 bases lay in between. The CDR3 region has the DNA TGTGCCAGCAGCTCCGGAAGGGGCCTATATGGCTACACCTTC. Amino acids: CASSSGRGLYGYTF.

The chain combines TRBV27 with TRBJ1-4; possibly TRBD1 for D (5 bases). The CDR3 is made up of 15 amino acids. CDR1 MNHEY and CDR2 SMNVEV come from the germline V gene (reference sequence). V was cut by 6 bases and J by 0 bases, with 11 bases left in between. The DNA for the CDR3 is TGTGCCAGCAGCTGGGGCCACTCAACTAATGAAAAACTGTTTTTT. Residues: CASSWGHSTNEKLFF.

This clone was observed a handful of times. V and J are TRBV2 and TRBJ2-3, with 12 bases identical to TRBD2. Germline V gene data show CDR1 as SNHLY and CDR2 as FYNNEI. This CDR3 is 18 amino acids long. V shed 10 bases, J shed 1 base, and the junction held 15 bases outside the gene matches. CDR3 residues: CANLELAGGPLRTDTQYF. The CDR3 coding sequence is TGTGCCAACTTGGAACTAGCGGGGGGCCCTCTGCGCACAGATACGCAGTATTTT.

This sequence joins TRBV7-3 and TRBJ1-1, with 7 bases matching TRBD1. V lost 5 bases, J lost 1 base, and 4 bases stayed unmatched. CDR1 SGHTA and CDR2 FQGTGA come from the germline V gene. CDR3 size: 14 residues. As DNA, the CDR3 is TGTGCCAGCAGCCCACAGGGGCGGAACACTGAAGCTTTCTTT. Protein product: CASSPQGRNTEAFF.

V and J are TRBV19 and TRBJ1-4; no reliable D call. V lost 11 bases, J lost 0 bases, and 7 bases lay in between. CDR3 length: 12 residues. Germline V lookup: CDR1 LNHDA, CDR2 SQIVND (reference sequence). The CDR3 loop is CASQTTNEKLFF. CDR3 in DNA: TGTGCCTCCCAAACAACTAATGAAAAACTGTTTTTT.

The chain carries TRBV6-5 and TRBJ1-1; no reliable D call. Germline CDR1 and CDR2: MNHEY and SVGAGI. This CDR3 contains 13 residues. V was shortened by 5 bases and J by 4 bases, with 11 bases between the two germline ends. The CDR3 here is CASSLPQVTEAFF. The CDR3 bases are TGTGCCAGCAGTCTACCTCAGGTCACTGAAGCTTTCTTT.

This clone was seen a few times. The DNA for the CDR3 is TGTGCCAGCAGTGAAGGTCTGAGCACTCGTCAGCCCCAGCATTTT. Translated: CASSEGLSTRQPQHF. The chain uses TRBV6-1 and TRBJ1-5; D is undetermined. This CDR3 is built from 15 residues. Germline CDR1 reads MNHNS; CDR2 reads SASEGT. Deletions cut 1 base from V and 6 bases from J, with 13 bases between.

V is TRBV4-1 and J is TRBJ1-4; 10 nucleotides align to TRBD1. Germline V gives CDR1 MGHRA, CDR2 YSYEKL. This CDR3 comprises 17 residues. V was clipped by 4 bases and J by 5 bases; unmatched bases: 10. The CDR3 loop is CASSLRHPTGGNEKLFF. The CDR3 DNA reads TGCGCCAGCAGCCTTCGACATCCGACAGGGGGCAATGAAAAACTGTTTTTT.

The chain carries TRBV5-5 and TRBJ1-1; perhaps TRBD1 as D (5 bases). This CDR3 is built from 14 residues. The germline V and J ends were trimmed by 1 base and 6 bases, with 13 bases remaining between them. Germline V CDR1 and CDR2: SGHKS, YYEKEE (reference sequence). CDR3 nucleotide sequence: TGTGCCAGCAGCTTGCGACGGGGGGATTCTGAAGCTTTCTTT. Protein sequence: CASSLRRGDSEAFF.

Only one count was recorded for this clone. V usage is TRBV12-3 or TRBV12-4 and J usage is TRBJ2-1; 7 positions agree with TRBD1. With 5 bases clipped from V and 9 bases from J, the junction kept 4 bases outside the gene matches. This CDR3 has 12 residues. Written as DNA, the CDR3 is TGTGCCAGCAGTCCACAGGGGTTTGAGCAGTTCTTC. This codes for CASSPQGFEQFF.

The chain carries TRBV6-6 and TRBJ1-2, with D uncertain. The CDR3 is 15 amino acids. Germline CDR1 reads MNHNY; CDR2 reads SVGAGI (reference sequence). Trimming shortened V by 0 bases and J by 0 bases, and 8 bases separated the two germline ends. The chain's CDR3 is CASSYSSAANYGYTF. CDR3 DNA: TGTGCCAGCAGTTACTCGTCCGCAGCTAACTATGGCTACACCTTC.

The rearrangement links TRBV6-4 to TRBJ2-2, with TRBD1 identical over 7 bases. Trimming took 6 bases from V and 4 from J; bases not matched to a gene: 2. Per germline, CDR1 MRHNA and CDR2 SNTAGT. The CDR3 is 13 amino acids. This chain's CDR3 is CASSRTGTGELFF. As DNA, the CDR3 is TGTGCCAGCAGCAGGACAGGCACCGGGGAGCTGTTTTTT.

The chain employs TRBV9 and TRBJ2-7; D may be TRBD1 (6 bases). V dropped 3 bases and J dropped 5 bases, with 15 bases sitting between them. Per the germline V gene, CDR1 is SGDLS and CDR2 is YYNGEE. This CDR3 contains 14 residues. CDR3 residues: CASSADSRPHEQYF. Here the CDR3 DNA reads TGTGCCAGCAGCGCGGACAGTCGTCCCCACGAGCAGTACTTC. The whole variable domain, remainder taken from reference TRBV9 and TRBJ2-7, is DSGVTQTPKHLITATGQRVTLRCSPRSGDLSVYWYQQSLDQGLQFLIQYYNGEERAKGNILERFSAQQFPDLHSELNLSSLELGDSALYFCASSADSRPHEQYFGPGTRLTVT.

CDR3: CASSWTGSGANVLTF. The CDR3 coding sequence is TGTGCCAGCAGCTGGACAGGTTCTGGGGCCAACGTCCTGACTTTC. The V call is TRBV5-6, the J call TRBJ2-6; 7 nucleotides match TRBD1. The germline gives CDR1 SGHDT, CDR2 YYEEEE. This CDR3 spans 15 amino acids. After removal of 3 bases from V and 1 base from J, the junction contained 1 base not matched to a gene.

The genes are TRBV5-4 and TRBJ2-1, with 9 bases matching TRBD2. Germline CDR1 SGHNT, CDR2 YYREEE (reference sequence). This CDR3 has 15 residues. The junction had 7 bases not matched to a gene; V was cut back by 5 bases and J by 4 bases. The chain's CDR3 is CASSFRLAAYNEQFF. The CDR3 DNA sequence: TGTGCCAGCAGTTTTCGACTAGCGGCGTACAATGAGCAGTTCTTC.

This clone has just one count. The chain employs TRBV6-5 and TRBJ2-1; 8 bases align to TRBD2. This CDR3 has 13 amino acids. Germline V CDR1 and CDR2: MNHEY, SVGAGI. Unmatched junction bases numbered 3, after V lost 6 bases and J lost 5 bases. The CDR3, as DNA: TGTGCCAGCAGACTAGCGGTACACAATGAGCAGTTCTTC. Translated, it gives CASRLAVHNEQFF.

J is TRBJ2-1 and V is TRBV25-1; no clear D gene. CDR3 length: 16 amino acids. Germline V gene lookup returns CDR1 MGHDK and CDR2 SYGVNS. The ends were cut back, 9 bases at V and 0 bases at J, with 18 bases in the middle. Here the CDR3 reads CASSPFTANSYNEQFF. The CDR3 DNA follows: TGTGCCAGTTCGCCATTCACCGCGAACTCCTACAATGAGCAGTTCTTC. Looking up the rest from reference TRBV25-1 and TRBJ2-1 gives the full variable domain: EADIYQTPRYLVIGTGKKITLECSQTMGHDKMYWYQQDPGMELHLIHYSYGVNSTEKGDLSSESTVSRIRTEHFPLTLESARPSHTSQYLCASSPFTANSYNEQFFGPGTRLTVL.

The rearrangement links TRBV5-1 to TRBJ2-7, with 12 nucleotides matching TRBD1. The CDR3 consists of 16 residues. With V trimmed by 2 bases and J by 5 bases, 8 bases remained unmatched. Germline loops: CDR1 SGHRS, CDR2 YFSETQ. CDR3 sequence reads: CASSFGTGGLGDEQYF. The CDR3 coding sequence is TGCGCCAGCAGCTTCGGGACAGGGGGCCTCGGGGACGAGCAGTACTTC.

The chain uses TRBV7-9 and TRBJ2-2; 10 positions match TRBD2. Unmatched junction bases numbered 10, after V lost 2 bases and J lost 7 bases. The CDR3 runs 17 residues. Germline V gives CDR1 SEHNR, CDR2 FQNEAQ (reference sequence). CDR3 coding DNA: TGTGCCAGCAGCTTAAGGCCAGCGGGGGGGCCGGTCGGGGAGCTGTTTTTT. Translated, it gives CASSLRPAGGPVGELFF.

The chain carries TRBV4-2 and TRBJ1-2; 8 bases match TRBD1. The CDR3 totals 16 residues. In germline, CDR1 is LGHNA, CDR2 YNFKEQ. The ends lost 4 bases at V and 4 bases at J; junction bases unmatched: 11. The CDR3 DNA reads TGTGCCAGCAGCCCTGGGACAGGAGTTAACACCTATGGCTACACCTTC. It specifies CASSPGTGVNTYGYTF.

The gene calls are TRBV6-5 and TRBJ1-1, with D unclear. CDR1 and CDR2 (germline): MNHEY, SVGAGI. V gave up 2 bases and J gave up 0 bases, with 13 bases separating them. The CDR3 contains 16 residues. The CDR3 nucleotides are TGTGCCAGCAGTTACAATTGGAGCCCGATGAACACTGAAGCTTTCTTT. Its protein product is CASSYNWSPMNTEAFF.

The chain carries TRBV5-1 and TRBJ2-1, with 11 bases identical to TRBD1. Germline V gives CDR1 SGHRS, CDR2 YFSETQ. This CDR3 is 15 amino acids long. The V and J ends lost 4 bases and 4 bases, in that order; junction bases with no gene match: 4. CDR3: CASSLGTGGYNEQFF. The CDR3 DNA sequence: TGCGCCAGCAGCCTAGGGACAGGGGGATACAATGAGCAGTTCTTC. Based on the CDR3 plus reference TRBV5-1 and TRBJ2-1, the full variable domain is KAGVTQTPRYLIKTRGQQVTLSCSPISGHRSVSWYQQTPGQGLQFLFEYFSETQRNKGNFPGRFSGRQFSNSRSEMNVSTLELGDSALYLCASSLGTGGYNEQFFGPGTRLTVL.